This T cell receptor beta chain comes out of a study of identifying expanded T cells in peripheral blood. Overall study results and limits: Approximately two-week clone count variance significantly increased as total template count grew. Over two and four weeks, about 16.4 and 19 clones changed, versus 1.2 between replicates.

Libraries were prepared by immunoSEQ multiplex PCR; TCRdb keeps only in-frame clonotypes and omits some of them. The table has tens of thousands of clones, 88% seen once; the top ten hold roughly 20%. No infections or other immune events were documented during collection. This CDR3 is 12 amino acids long. From germline, CDR1 is LNHDA and CDR2 SQIVND (reference sequence). V was pared by 3 bases and J by 4 bases, with 6 bases between. On this clone itself: The antigen remains undetermined.

The receptor was isolated from a person between 18 and 75 years old in good health. Sequencing was done on a sample of blood. The chain links TRBV19 to TRBJ2-5; no reliable D call. The CDR3 coding sequence is TGTGCCAGTAGTATCCCGGGAGAGACCCAGTACTTC. Amino acid sequence: CASSIPGETQYF.